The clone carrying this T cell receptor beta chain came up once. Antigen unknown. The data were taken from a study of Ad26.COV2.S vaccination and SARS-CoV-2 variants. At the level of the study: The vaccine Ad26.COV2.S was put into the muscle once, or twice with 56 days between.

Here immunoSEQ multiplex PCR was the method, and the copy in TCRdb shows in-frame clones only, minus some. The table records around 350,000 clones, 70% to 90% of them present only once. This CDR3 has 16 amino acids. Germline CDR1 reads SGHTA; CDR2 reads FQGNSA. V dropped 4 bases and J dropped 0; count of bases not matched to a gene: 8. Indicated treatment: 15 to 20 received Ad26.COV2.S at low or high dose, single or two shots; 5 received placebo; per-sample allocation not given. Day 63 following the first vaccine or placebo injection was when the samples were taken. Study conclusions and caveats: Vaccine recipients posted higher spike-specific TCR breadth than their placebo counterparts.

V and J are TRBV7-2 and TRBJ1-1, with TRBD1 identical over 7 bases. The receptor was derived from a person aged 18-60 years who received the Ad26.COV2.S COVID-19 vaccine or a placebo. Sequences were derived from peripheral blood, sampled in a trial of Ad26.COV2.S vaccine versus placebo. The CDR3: CASSSDRAYLNTEAFF. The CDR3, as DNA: TGTGCCAGCAGCTCTGACAGGGCCTATTTGAACACTGAAGCTTTCTTT.